A selection of T cell receptor beta chains follows, all from one sample in a study of tumor and adjacent non-tumor tissue in lung cancer. TCRdb re-derived calls from the multiplex PCR reads in MiXCR, one entry per CDR3 protein. The sample holds fewer than 120,000 distinct CDR3 sequences; approximately 80% are singletons and the top ten take under 25%. Sequencing input: lung tumor tissue. These receptor sequences come from a man between 65 and 79 years old with non-small cell lung cancer. Both conserved end residues are part of each CDR3. D genes are given only for firm matches. Some rows have no size entry. The others give once, few or many, or a class for an expanded clone.

CDR3aa: CASRIHTKNIQYF; CDR3nt: TGTGCCAGCAGGATACACACCAAAAACATTCAGTACTTC; abundance: .; j_gene: TRBJ2-4; d_gene: .; v_gene: TRBV11-2
CDR3aa: CACSYRAPQTDTQYF; CDR3nt: TGTGCCTGCAGTTACCGAGCCCCTCAGACAGATACGCAGTATTTT; abundance: .; j_gene: TRBJ2-3; d_gene: .; v_gene: TRBV6-2/TRBV6-3
CDR3aa: CASGGKDTGELFF; CDR3nt: TGTGCCAGCGGTGGTAAGGACACCGGGGAGCTGTTTTTT; abundance: few; j_gene: TRBJ2-2; d_gene: .; v_gene: TRBV2
CDR3aa: CSARVKIITDTQYF; CDR3nt: TGCAGTGCTAGAGTGAAAATCATCACAGATACGCAGTATTTT; abundance: .; j_gene: TRBJ2-3; d_gene: .; v_gene: TRBV20-1
CDR3aa: CASRVGMNTEALF; CDR3nt: TGTGCCAGCAGGGTGGGCATGAACACTGAAGCTCTCTTT; abundance: .; j_gene: TRBJ1-1; d_gene: .; v_gene: TRBV5-5
CDR3aa: CGVVADRSYTF; CDR3nt: TGCGGCGTTGTCGCAGATCGGAGCTACACCTTC; abundance: .; j_gene: TRBJ1-2; d_gene: .; v_gene: TRBV29-1
CDR3aa: CASSQAEGTGGTEAFF; CDR3nt: TGTGCAAGCAGCCAAGCCGAGGGGACAGGGGGCACTGAAGCTTTCTTT; abundance: .; j_gene: TRBJ1-1; d_gene: TRBD1; v_gene: TRBV4-2
CDR3aa: CSAKPPGQGSGYTF; CDR3nt: TGCAGCGCAAAACCTCCGGGACAGGGTTCAGGCTACACCTTC; abundance: many; j_gene: TRBJ1-2; d_gene: TRBD1; v_gene: TRBV29-1
CDR3aa: CASSQTDVTGGTEAFF; CDR3nt: TGTGCCAGCAGCCAAACCGACGTGACAGGGGGCACTGAAGCTTTCTTT; abundance: .; j_gene: TRBJ1-1; d_gene: TRBD1; v_gene: TRBV4-2
CDR3aa: CASSSNVYRAAEIQYF; CDR3nt: TGTGCCAGCAGTTCTAATGTCTACCGTGCCGCAGAGATCCAGTACTTC; abundance: .; j_gene: TRBJ2-5; d_gene: .; v_gene: TRBV28
CDR3aa: CASSLGGRDYKQYF; CDR3nt: TGTGCCAGCAGCTTAGGGGGTAGAGATTACAAGCAGTATTTC; abundance: .; j_gene: TRBJ2-7; d_gene: .; v_gene: TRBV11-1
CDR3aa: CARRRNSGANTGELFF; CDR3nt: TGTGCTAGGAGGCGAAATAGCGGAGCGAACACCGGGGAGCTGTTTTTT; abundance: .; j_gene: TRBJ2-2; d_gene: .; v_gene: TRBV14
CDR3aa: CASSYLGQGYGHTF; CDR3nt: TGTGCCAGCAGTTACTTGGGACAAGGGTATGGCCACACCTTC; abundance: .; j_gene: TRBJ1-2; d_gene: .; v_gene: TRBV6-5
CDR3aa: CDSSLAEMGMNTEAFF; CDR3nt: TGTGACAGTAGCTTAGCTGAGATGGGGATGAACACTGAAGCTTTCTTT; abundance: .; j_gene: TRBJ1-1; d_gene: .; v_gene: TRBV11-2
CDR3aa: CASSLRGTGWGEQYF; CDR3nt: TGTGCCAGCAGTCTCCGAGGGACAGGATGGGGGGAGCAGTACTTC; abundance: .; j_gene: TRBJ2-7; d_gene: TRBD1; v_gene: TRBV28
CDR3aa: CASSFRDRAMSTEAFF; CDR3nt: TGTGCCAGCAGCTTCCGGGACAGAGCCATGAGCACTGAAGCTTTCTTT; abundance: .; j_gene: TRBJ1-1; d_gene: TRBD1; v_gene: TRBV11-3
CDR3aa: CASLRGAINYGYTF; CDR3nt: TGTGCCAGCCTTAGAGGGGCAATAAATTATGGTTACACCTTC; abundance: .; j_gene: TRBJ1-2; d_gene: .; v_gene: TRBV28
CDR3aa: CSATLEYLGYYGYTF; CDR3nt: TGCAGTGCTACGCTTGAATACCTCGGGTATTATGGCTACACCTTC; abundance: few; j_gene: TRBJ1-2; d_gene: .; v_gene: TRBV20-1
CDR3aa: CSIEGRNQETQYF; CDR3nt: TGCAGCATTGAGGGCAGGAACCAAGAGACGCAATACTTC; abundance: .; j_gene: TRBJ2-5; d_gene: .; v_gene: TRBV29-1
CDR3aa: CASTPRGQGIRGTQYF; CDR3nt: TGTGCAAGCACCCCCCGTGGACAGGGGATTCGGGGGACCCAGTACTTC; abundance: .; j_gene: TRBJ2-5; d_gene: TRBD1; v_gene: TRBV6-2/TRBV6-3
CDR3aa: CASSLLGTSGDYIEQFF; CDR3nt: TGTGCCAGCAGCCTCCTAGGGACTAGCGGGGACTACATTGAACAGTTCTTC; abundance: .; j_gene: TRBJ2-1; d_gene: TRBD2; v_gene: TRBV11-3
CDR3aa: CAISECDTEAFF; CDR3nt: TGTGCCATCAGTGAGTGTGACACTGAAGCTTTCTTT; abundance: .; j_gene: TRBJ1-1; d_gene: .; v_gene: TRBV10-3
CDR3aa: CASSFSLPHSVNTIYF; CDR3nt: TGTGCCAGCAGTTTCTCTCTCCCCCATTCCGTAAACACCATATATTTT; abundance: .; j_gene: TRBJ1-3; d_gene: .; v_gene: TRBV12-3/TRBV12-4
CDR3aa: CANSSGSGQPSTDTHYF; CDR3nt: TGTGCCAACAGTTCGGGATCAGGACAGCCTAGCACAGATACGCATTATTTT; abundance: .; j_gene: TRBJ2-3; d_gene: .; v_gene: TRBV6-2/TRBV6-3
CDR3aa: CASSIGPGISGTQYF; CDR3nt: TGTGCCAGTAGCATTGGCCCCGGGATTAGCGGGACCCAGTACTTC; abundance: .; j_gene: TRBJ2-5; d_gene: .; v_gene: TRBV11-2
CDR3aa: CASSYACGSWVTQYF; CDR3nt: TGTGCCAGCAGTTACGCTTGTGGGAGTTGGGTTACGCAGTATTTT; abundance: .; j_gene: TRBJ2-3; d_gene: .; v_gene: TRBV6-2/TRBV6-3
CDR3aa: CASSYTYRETGAFF; CDR3nt: TGTGCCAGCAGTTACACTTACAGAGAGACTGGAGCTTTCTTT; abundance: .; j_gene: TRBJ1-1; d_gene: .; v_gene: TRBV6-6
CDR3aa: CASSLGDITDTQYF; CDR3nt: TGCGCCAGCAGCTTGGGGGACATCACAGATACGCAGTATTTT; abundance: many; j_gene: TRBJ2-3; d_gene: .; v_gene: TRBV5-1
CDR3aa: CASSQALGSVTATQYF; CDR3nt: TGTGCCAGCAGCCAAGCTCTAGGAAGCGTTACAGCTACGCAGTATTTT; abundance: .; j_gene: TRBJ2-3; d_gene: .; v_gene: TRBV4-2
CDR3aa: CNVEWGPVGTEYF; CDR3nt: TGCAACGTTGAATGGGGCCCGGTCGGGACCGAGTACTTC; abundance: .; j_gene: TRBJ2-5; d_gene: .; v_gene: TRBV29-1
CDR3aa: CTNSEDQPLYSYNEQFF; CDR3nt: TGTACCAACAGCGAAGACCAGCCTCTTTACTCCTACAATGAGCAGTTCTTC; abundance: .; j_gene: TRBJ2-1; d_gene: .; v_gene: TRBV7-9
CDR3aa: CASTQQWGYETQYF; CDR3nt: TGCGCCAGTACCCAACAGTGGGGGTATGAGACCCAGTACTTC; abundance: .; j_gene: TRBJ2-5; d_gene: .; v_gene: TRBV4-1
CDR3aa: CSGSRTLAGEGDEQYF; CDR3nt: TGCAGCGGCAGCCGGACACTAGCGGGAGAGGGGGACGAGCAGTACTTC; abundance: .; j_gene: TRBJ2-7; d_gene: TRBD2; v_gene: TRBV4-1
CDR3aa: CASSQWTEREQHF; CDR3nt: TGTGCCAGCAGCCAATGGACCGAGCGTGAGCAACACTTC; abundance: once; j_gene: TRBJ2-7; d_gene: .; v_gene: TRBV11-2
CDR3aa: CASILKRGIGINYGYTF; CDR3nt: TGTGCCAGCATTTTAAAACGGGGGATAGGGATAAACTATGGCTACACCTTC; abundance: .; j_gene: TRBJ1-2; d_gene: .; v_gene: TRBV12-3/TRBV12-4
CDR3aa: CASSIYGGADRELLF; CDR3nt: TGTGCAAGCAGCATATACGGGGGGGCTGACAGGGAGCTGTTATTT; abundance: .; j_gene: TRBJ2-2; d_gene: .; v_gene: TRBV11-2
CDR3aa: CVSSLEGTLGGQYF; CDR3nt: TGTGTCAGCAGCTTGGAGGGGACGCTAGGAGGGCAGTACTTC; abundance: once; j_gene: TRBJ2-7; d_gene: .; v_gene: TRBV11-3
CDR3aa: CSAMSRRTSYKQYF; CDR3nt: TGCAGTGCTATGTCGCGGAGGACTTCCTACAAGCAGTACTTC; abundance: .; j_gene: TRBJ2-7; d_gene: .; v_gene: TRBV20-1
CDR3aa: CASSQEWFQETQYF; CDR3nt: TGCGCCAGCAGCCAAGAGTGGTTTCAAGAGACCCAGTACTTC; abundance: many; j_gene: TRBJ2-5; d_gene: .; v_gene: TRBV4-1
CDR3aa: CASSTLGKDYEQYF; CDR3nt: TGTGCCAGCAGCACGCTCGGCAAGGACTACGAGCAGTACTTC; abundance: .; j_gene: TRBJ2-7; d_gene: .; v_gene: TRBV5-4
CDR3aa: CTSSPGQGATDTQYF; CDR3nt: TGTACCAGCAGTCCAGGACAGGGAGCCACAGATACGCAGTATTTT; abundance: .; j_gene: TRBJ2-3; d_gene: TRBD1; v_gene: TRBV11-3
CDR3aa: CTSSLDTQSGELFF; CDR3nt: TGTACCAGCAGCCTGGACACTCAGTCCGGGGAGCTCTTTTTT; abundance: .; j_gene: TRBJ2-2; d_gene: .; v_gene: TRBV11-2
CDR3aa: CASTSAGARETYVQYF; CDR3nt: TGTGCCAGCACTTCTGCGGGAGCGAGGGAAACCTATGTGCAGTACTTC; abundance: .; j_gene: TRBJ2-7; d_gene: TRBD2; v_gene: TRBV6-5
CDR3aa: CAGSPMGGLNQPQHF; CDR3nt: TGTGCCGGCAGCCCGATGGGAGGGTTGAATCAGCCCCAACATTTT; abundance: .; j_gene: TRBJ1-5; d_gene: .; v_gene: TRBV6-5
CDR3aa: CSVDNYGYTF; CDR3nt: TGCAGCGTTGACAACTATGGCTACACCTTC; abundance: .; j_gene: TRBJ1-2; d_gene: .; v_gene: TRBV29-1
CDR3aa: CASRSGEADINGQFF; CDR3nt: TGTGCCAGCAGGTCGGGCGAGGCGGACATCAATGGGCAGTTCTTC; abundance: .; j_gene: TRBJ2-1; d_gene: .; v_gene: TRBV28